This TCR beta chain stems from a study of blood T cell repertoires in COVID-19. Study-level background: PBMCs, B-cell-depleted T cells, or T cells provided the cDNA or gDNA that made up the material.

V was pared by 6 bases and J by 5 bases, with 16 bases between. Germline lookup yields CDR1 SNHLY and CDR2 FYNNEI. This CDR3 spans 15 amino acids. Assay used: immunoSEQ multiplex PCR; TCRdb lists only in-frame clones, some missing. Seen here are a few hundred thousand clones, more than 75% observed once, and the top ten hold less than 1.5%. Clinical history as reported by participants underpinned cohort assignment. The source is a woman aged 18-30 years who had recovered from COVID-19. Source material: PBMCs or T cells enriched from blood (not recorded which). J is TRBJ2-2 and V is TRBV2; D is possibly TRBD2 (5 bases). For the CDR3, the DNA is TGTGCCAGCAGCTTCCCCACGGGATTTACCGGGGAGCTGTTTTTT. It codes for CASSFPTGFTGELFF.